The T cell receptor beta chain described here comes from a study of T cell responses to AZD1222 COVID-19 vaccine. Study-wide points: Donors were largely white British and mainly female; clonal diversity was possibly underestimated. Two AZD1222 administrations were followed by greater Spike-specific TCR breadth and depth. CD4 TCRs linked to vaccination spanned spike, dominating at 160-218 and 743-854.

Note on this clone: Its cognate antigen is unknown.

Repertoires were generated with immunoSEQ multiplex PCR, while TCRdb's copy carries only in-frame clones and drops some. The sample includes some 140,000 clones, around nine tenths of them seen just once. The trim removed 5 bases at V and 3 bases at J, leaving 7 bases unmatched. Germline assignment: CDR1 SEHNR and CDR2 FQNEAQ (reference sequence). This CDR3 contains 15 residues. The receptor comes from an adult in good health. The material was peripheral blood, obtained on day 0 of AZD1222 vaccination. This sequence joins TRBV7-9 and TRBJ2-3; 8 bases are shared with TRBD2. This CDR3 reads CASSTLSGRTDTQYF. CDR3 bases: TGTGCCAGCAGCACCCTGAGCGGGAGAACAGATACGCAGTATTTT.